The 23 T cell receptor beta chains below were found in one sample sequenced in a study of identical twins. MiXCR, applied by TCRdb to the 5' RACE reads, yields one record per CDR3 protein. The sample contains 1.5 million to 2 million distinct CDR3 sequences, about 32% of which appear only once. The sequenced material came from cord blood. The receptors were sampled from a newborn girl in good health.

The CDR3 DNA sequence: TGTGCCAGCAGCTTGTCTAACCGGGGGCGCGAAGGCGGCTACACCTTC. This encodes CASSLSNRGREGGYTF. V usage is TRBV7-9 and J usage is TRBJ1-2, with D maybe TRBD1 (6 bases). Deletions cut 3 bases from V and 8 bases from J, with 22 bases between. The germline gives CDR1 SEHNR, CDR2 FQNEAQ (reference sequence). The CDR3 is made up of 16 amino acids. The full variable domain, rest sourced from reference TRBV7-9 and TRBJ1-2, is DTGVSQNPRHKITKRGQNVTFRCDPISEHNRLYWYRQTLGQGPEFLTYFQNEAQLEKSRLLSDRFSAERPKGSFSTLEIQRTEQGDSAMYLCASSLSNRGREGGYTFGSGTRLTVV.

The chain carries TRBV4-2 and TRBJ2-3; 8 bases are shared with TRBD2. CDR1 is LGHNA and CDR2 is YNFKEQ in the germline V gene. After removal of 0 bases from V and 2 bases from J, the junction contained 7 bases not matched to a gene. The CDR3 extends over 17 amino acids. The DNA for the CDR3 is TGTGCCAGCAGCCAAGATCAGGGACTAGGGGCCACAGATACGCAGTATTTT. It codes for CASSQDQGLGATDTQYF.

Worth noting for this clonotype: This may arise from a read error, as a much more abundant clone is one base away. This chain connects TRBV4-2 to TRBJ1-2, with D maybe TRBD1 (6 bases). Germline CDR1 is LGHNA and CDR2 is YNFKEQ. The CDR3 length is 14 residues. Trimming removed 5 bases from V and 6 bases from J, with 16 bases in between. CDR3 protein: CASSSWTASHGYTF. CDR3 in DNA: TGTGCCAGCAGCTCGTGGACAGCCAGCCATGGCTACACCTTC.

J is TRBJ2-7 and V is TRBV5-6, with 12 bases that match TRBD2. CDR3 length: 17 amino acids. With 1 base clipped from V and 7 bases from J, the junction kept 12 bases outside the gene matches. Germline V gives CDR1 SGHDT, CDR2 YYEEEE. CDR3 DNA: TGTGCCAGCAGCTTGATCCCTAGCGGGAGGGTCTACAATGAGCAGTACTTC. This codes for CASSLIPSGRVYNEQYF.

The genes are TRBV20-1 and TRBJ1-1; no firm D call. CDR1 DFQATT and CDR2 SNEGSKA come from the germline V gene (reference sequence). The CDR3 consists of 14 residues. V lost 2 bases, J lost 1 base, and 11 bases lay in between. CDR3 sequence: CSARPPTQNTEAFF. CDR3 nucleotide sequence: TGCAGTGCTAGACCCCCGACGCAGAACACTGAAGCTTTCTTT.

The chain uses TRBV6-2 or TRBV6-3 and TRBJ2-5; 9 bases line up with TRBD2. CDR3 length: 18 residues. CDR1 MNHEY and CDR2 SVGEGT come from the germline V gene. V lost 6 bases and J lost 5; bases outside the gene matches: 19. The CDR3 loop is CASSQLPLALAGLETQYF. In DNA, the CDR3 is TGTGCCAGCAGCCAACTGCCCCTTGCCCTAGCGGGACTGGAGACCCAGTACTTC.

The chain couples TRBV14 to TRBJ2-5; maybe TRBD1 (6 bases). The end of the DNA fits TRBJ2-7 better, so the J call may be wrong. Germline assignment: CDR1 SGHDN and CDR2 FVKESK. The length of the CDR3 is 16 residues. The CDR3 loop reads CASSHDRPDGTYEQYF. The CDR3 bases are TGTGCCAGCAGCCATGACCGCCCGGACGGGACATACGAGCAGTACTTC.

This clonotype was seen a handful of times. The genes are TRBV20-1 and TRBJ2-1, with a possible D match to TRBD2 (6 bases). Per germline, CDR1 DFQATT and CDR2 SNEGSKA (reference sequence). With 6 bases removed from V and 5 bases from J, the gap between germline ends came to 20 bases. The CDR3 runs 15 residues. As DNA, the CDR3 is TGCAGTGCAAAGGGACTGCCGGGAGACCACAATGAGCAGTTCTTC. Residues: CSAKGLPGDHNEQFF.

The genes are TRBV3-1 and TRBJ2-1; D may be TRBD2 (7 bases). The DNA matches TRBJ2-7 better at its end, which makes the J call doubtful. The CDR3 is 18 amino acids. Germline V gene data show CDR1 as LGHDT and CDR2 as YNNKEL (reference sequence). DNA for the CDR3: TGTGCCAGCAGCCAAGGAGGGGGGGCTCTACGGTCCTACAATGAGCAGTACTTC. Protein product: CASSQGGGALRSYNEQYF.

The chain employs TRBV11-2 and TRBJ2-4, with 9 bases matching TRBD1. The tail of the sequence fits TRBJ2-7 better, so the J call may be wrong. Germline V gene lookup returns CDR1 SGHAT and CDR2 FQNNGV. This CDR3 is built from 17 residues. In DNA, the CDR3 is TGTGCCAGCAGCTTACGAATGGGACAGGGCTATACCTACGAGCAGTACTTC. This codes for CASSLRMGQGYTYEQYF.

This clonotype was seen once. The chain carries TRBV3-1 and TRBJ1-1, with D tentatively TRBD1 (5 bases). The CDR3 runs 14 residues. Trimming took 0 bases from V and 5 from J, leaving 10 bases between them. Germline V CDR1 and CDR2: LGHDT, YNNKEL (reference sequence). The CDR3: CASSQEGGRTEAFF. The DNA of the CDR3 is TGTGCCAGCAGCCAAGAGGGGGGTCGGACTGAAGCTTTCTTT.

The chain recombines TRBV7-9 with TRBJ1-2; 9 nucleotides align to TRBD1. The length of the CDR3 is 15 residues. The V gene end was trimmed by 4 bases and the J gene end by 7 bases; junction bases not matched to a gene: 10. Germline V CDR1 and CDR2: SEHNR, FQNEAQ (reference sequence). CDR3: CASSSRTGEVGGYTF. The CDR3 DNA reads TGTGCCAGCAGCTCTAGGACAGGGGAGGTTGGTGGCTACACCTTC.

In this sample, this clonotype turned up once. CDR3 coding DNA: TGTGCCAGCAGCGTAGGTAGGGTAGGGGGAGAGACCCAGTACTTC. It translates to CASSVGRVGGETQYF. The chain couples TRBV9 to TRBJ2-5; TRBD1 might be the D (6 bases). The germline CDR1 and CDR2 sequences are SGDLS and YYNGEE. V was trimmed by 0 bases and J by 4 bases, leaving 13 bases between them. The CDR3 loop spans 15 amino acids.

Here the CDR3 DNA reads TGCGCCAGCAGCTTTACGGGGGACCTCCTGACTTTC. Protein sequence: CASSFTGDLLTF. The gene calls are TRBV5-1 and TRBJ2-6, with D possibly TRBD2 on 6 matching bases. CDR3 size: 12 residues. The V end was cut by 2 bases, the J end by 14 bases, with 11 bases between. The germline CDR1 and CDR2 sequences are SGHRS and YFSETQ.

This chain uses TRBV13 with TRBJ2-5; 10 positions agree with TRBD2. The closer fit of TRBJ2-7 to the DNA end suggests the J call may be wrong. The CDR3 runs to 15 residues. Germline CDR1 PRHDT, CDR2 FYEKMQ (reference sequence). The CDR3 sequence is CASSRLAGVRYEQYF. CDR3 bases: TGTGCCAGCAGCCGGCTAGCGGGAGTACGCTACGAGCAGTACTTC.

This sequence joins TRBV7-9 and TRBJ2-1, with TRBD2 matching 14 bases. Germline-derived CDR1 and CDR2 are SEHNR and FQNEAQ (reference sequence). With V trimmed by 5 bases and J by 5 bases, 11 bases remained unmatched. The CDR3 covers 18 residues. CDR3 sequence: CASSPSPGLAGDHNEQFF. Here the CDR3 DNA reads TGTGCCAGCAGCCCATCCCCGGGACTAGCGGGAGACCACAATGAGCAGTTCTTC.

The table lists this clonotype with a few counts. The chain is built from TRBV12-3 or TRBV12-4 and TRBJ1-6; the D gene is possibly TRBD1 (5 bases). V dropped 2 bases and J dropped 8 bases, with 10 bases sitting between them. The CDR3 is 14 amino acids. The CDR3 DNA follows: TGTGCCAGCAGTTTACCAGGGAAGCATTCACCCCTCCACTTT. It encodes CASSLPGKHSPLHF.

DNA for the CDR3: TGTGCCAGCAGTTATTTGGGGATGGCGGACGAGCAGTACTTC. Translating it yields CASSYLGMADEQYF. This chain connects TRBV6-6 to TRBJ2-7; D is uncertain. Between the trimmed V and J ends, which lost 3 bases and 5 bases, there was a span of 14 bases. The CDR3 is 14 residues long. CDR1 is MNHNY, CDR2 SVGAGI, per germline (reference sequence).

V and J are TRBV6-1 and TRBJ2-3; 8 positions match TRBD1. The germline gives CDR1 MNHNS, CDR2 SASEGT. CDR3 size: 15 residues. Losses at the gene ends were 4 bases for V and 3 bases for J; bases not matched to a gene: 6. The CDR3 loop reads CASSARQGLTDTQYF. CDR3 coding DNA: TGTGCCAGCAGTGCCCGACAGGGGTTAACAGATACGCAGTATTTT.

This clonotype came up a few times. The V call is TRBV4-1, the J call TRBJ2-1; D assignment may be TRBD1 or TRBD2 (6 bases each). CDR1 is MGHRA, CDR2 YSYEKL, per germline. This CDR3 is built from 14 residues. Trimming removed 1 base at V and 15 bases at J, with 19 bases between. CDR3 coding DNA: TGCGCCAGCAGCCAAGTGGGGGGCTTCGGCAATCGGTTCTTC. It translates to CASSQVGGFGNRFF.

The CDR3: CASSQAPAASVDTQYF. Here the CDR3 DNA reads TGCGCCAGCAGCCAAGCCCCGGCCGCGTCGGTAGATACGCAGTATTTT. V gene TRBV4-3 combines with J gene TRBJ2-3; no clear D gene. Trimming removed 1 base at V and 5 bases at J, with 16 bases between. The germline V gene has CDR1 LGHNA and CDR2 YSLEER. This CDR3 contains 16 residues.

The chain combines TRBV24-1 with TRBJ2-3; TRBD1 agrees at 11 bases. The junction had 4 bases not matched to a gene; V was cut back by 9 bases and J by 3 bases. CDR3 length equals 14 residues. Germline CDR1 and CDR2: KGHDR and SFDVKD. CDR3 in amino acids: CATPWDRGTDTQYF. The CDR3 DNA is TGTGCCACCCCGTGGGACAGGGGGACAGATACGCAGTATTTT.

This clonotype was seen more than once but under ten times. The chain links TRBV3-1 to TRBJ2-7, with a tentative D call TRBD1 (7 bases). V lost 3 bases and J 0 bases, leaving 12 bases between the germline ends. This CDR3 comprises 15 residues. The germline CDR1 and CDR2 sequences are LGHDT and YNNKEL (reference sequence). The CDR3 region has the DNA TGTGCCAGCAGCCAGGAGGGGGCCCTCTCCTACGAGCAGTACTTC. Residues: CASSQEGALSYEQYF.